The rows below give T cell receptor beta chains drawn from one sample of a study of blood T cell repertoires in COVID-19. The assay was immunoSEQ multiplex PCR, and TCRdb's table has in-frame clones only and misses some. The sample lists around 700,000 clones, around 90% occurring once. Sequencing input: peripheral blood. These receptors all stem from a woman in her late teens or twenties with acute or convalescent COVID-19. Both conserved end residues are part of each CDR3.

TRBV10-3,CAISDRTDYASNYGYTF
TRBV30,CAWSMAGFHTDTQYF
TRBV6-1,CASSQAGGVSDTQYF
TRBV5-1,CASGPPGQSVSNEQFF
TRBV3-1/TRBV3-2,CASSQRTGGTYGYTF
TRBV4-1,CASSQTQGREKLFF
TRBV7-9,CATDRVEAYGYTF
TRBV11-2,CASSSLTGEAFF
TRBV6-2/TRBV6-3,CASSRTGPSQLEKLFF
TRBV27,CASSEAGLDGYTF
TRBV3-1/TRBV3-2,CASSPGTGVWYF
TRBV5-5,CASSFRASEKLFF
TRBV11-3,CASSPGGSNYNEQFF
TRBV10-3,CAISETLTTGMEGYTF
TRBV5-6,CASSFSENTEAFF
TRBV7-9,CASSPRTGNEKLFF
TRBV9,CASSAKDKTGLNYGYTF
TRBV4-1,CASSPRAMNTEAFF
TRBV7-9,CASSLLPLEDSPLHF
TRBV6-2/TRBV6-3,CASTPSGGGYQPQHF
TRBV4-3,CASSQDYSSQDTQYF
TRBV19,CASSLRTGPTGELFF
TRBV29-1,CSVADSYNEKLFF
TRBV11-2,CASSLEGAARTGFRNEQFF
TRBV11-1,CASSLKTGVGEQFF
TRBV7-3,CASSPTGGESGYTF
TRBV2,CASRGDRGTNGYTF
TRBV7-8,CASSLLPAGGGMSKFF
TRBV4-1,CASSRPTGQAGNTIYF
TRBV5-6,CASRSRDRGHLYGYTF
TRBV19,CASSIWSGGAGNEQFF
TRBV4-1,CASSQDQAGNGYTF
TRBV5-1,CASSLVAGQGAYDQWDYTF
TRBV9,CASSLRGHEQFF
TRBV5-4,CASSQDNPGAYGYTF
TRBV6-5,CASSYVEVTGELFF
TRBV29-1,CSVVRGQDTDTQYF
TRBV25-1,CASSVHYEQYF